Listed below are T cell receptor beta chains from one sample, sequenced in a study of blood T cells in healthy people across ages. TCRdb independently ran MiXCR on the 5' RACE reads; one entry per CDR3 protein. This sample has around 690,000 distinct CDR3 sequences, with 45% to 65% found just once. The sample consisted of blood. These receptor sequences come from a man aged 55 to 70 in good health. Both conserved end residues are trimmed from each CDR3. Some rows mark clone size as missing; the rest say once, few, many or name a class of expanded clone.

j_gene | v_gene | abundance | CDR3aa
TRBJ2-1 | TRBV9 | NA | ASSVAGSGGYNEQF
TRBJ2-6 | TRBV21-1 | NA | ASSSSRSTGEGANVLT
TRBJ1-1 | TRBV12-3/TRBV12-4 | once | ASRFGQGTEAF
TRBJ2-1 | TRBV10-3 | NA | AISESSGRGNEQF
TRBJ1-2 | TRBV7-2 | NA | ASSSPPRQGARYGYT
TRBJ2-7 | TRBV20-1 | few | STSSEQY
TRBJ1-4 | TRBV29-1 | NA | SVETGTVYGKLF
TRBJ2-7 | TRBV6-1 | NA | ASSDRSGTISYEQY
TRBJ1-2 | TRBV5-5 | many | ASSPQRGQGGYGYT
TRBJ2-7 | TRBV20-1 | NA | SAGQGPIDEQY
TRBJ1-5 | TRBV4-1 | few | ASSQAGQGDGQPQH
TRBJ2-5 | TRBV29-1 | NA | SATGTVQETQY
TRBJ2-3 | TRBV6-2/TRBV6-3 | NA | ASSPPDRLYDTQY
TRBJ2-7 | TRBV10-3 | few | AIKGNSYEQY
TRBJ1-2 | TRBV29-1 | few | SVASYYTPHGYT
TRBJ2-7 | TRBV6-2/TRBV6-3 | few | ASSSAGGGGPYEQY
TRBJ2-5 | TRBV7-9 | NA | ASAWETQY
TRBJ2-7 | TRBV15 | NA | ATSRELEYEQY
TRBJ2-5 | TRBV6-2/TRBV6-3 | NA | ASSTSGGAGNEQY
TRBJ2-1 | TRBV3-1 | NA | ASSQGGRGNEQF
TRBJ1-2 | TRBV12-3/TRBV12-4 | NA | ASTAGTLFGYT
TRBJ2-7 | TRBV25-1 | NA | ASSEVVRGEQY
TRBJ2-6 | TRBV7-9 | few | ASSTRQGAPSGANVLT
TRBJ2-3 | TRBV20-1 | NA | STRTGGGTDMQY
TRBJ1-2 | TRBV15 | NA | ATSSTYSGGGYT
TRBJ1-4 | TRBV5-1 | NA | ASSPGSGPQVPNEKPF
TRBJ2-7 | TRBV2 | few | ASSQYSYEQY
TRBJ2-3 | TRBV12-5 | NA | ASGLTQGTDTQY
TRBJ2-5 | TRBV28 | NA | ASSGSGTGRQETQY
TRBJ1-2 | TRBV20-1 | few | SASPPGNPYGYT
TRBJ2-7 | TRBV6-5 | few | ASSYSGTGRYEQY
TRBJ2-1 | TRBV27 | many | ASSSPGQGYNEQF
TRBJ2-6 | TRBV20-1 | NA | SADHLGANVLT
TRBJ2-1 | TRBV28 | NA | ATLEGAINEQF
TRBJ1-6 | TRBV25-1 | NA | ASSGQPQRLWDSPLH
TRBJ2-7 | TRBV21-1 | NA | ASSKVWDSSSANEQY
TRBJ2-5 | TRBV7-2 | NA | ASSPQSDFNEQY
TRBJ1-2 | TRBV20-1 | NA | SASDRALNYGYT
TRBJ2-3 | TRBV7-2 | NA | ASTVRGGTDTQY
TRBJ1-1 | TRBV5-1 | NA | ASSLAGPNTEAF
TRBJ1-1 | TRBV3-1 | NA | ASSQGARQGRTEAF
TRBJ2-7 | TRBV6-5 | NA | ASKGEGSYEQY
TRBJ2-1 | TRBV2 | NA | ASSLNRDSKQF
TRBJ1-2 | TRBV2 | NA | ASSGGLSPTYGYT
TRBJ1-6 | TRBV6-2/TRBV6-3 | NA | ASSSGNDNSPLH
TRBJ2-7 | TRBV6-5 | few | ASSLSLRNEQY
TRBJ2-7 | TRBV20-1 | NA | SARDSSGGYEQY
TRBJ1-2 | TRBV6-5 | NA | ASSQRQGANYGYT
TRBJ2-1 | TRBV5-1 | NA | ASSLPGSSYNEQF
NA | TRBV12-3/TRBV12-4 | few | ASSLGGTGGGYEQY
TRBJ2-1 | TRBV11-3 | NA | ASSLYGDYNEQF
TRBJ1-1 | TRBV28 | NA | ASGSAGQDTEAF
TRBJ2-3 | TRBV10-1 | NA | ASTGGTSTDTQY
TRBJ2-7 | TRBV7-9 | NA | ASSLVRGQGPYEQY
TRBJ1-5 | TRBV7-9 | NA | ASSGPQNQPQH
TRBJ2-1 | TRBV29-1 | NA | SVDVGTSIDEQF
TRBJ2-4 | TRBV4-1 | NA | ASSHGQGALAKNIQY
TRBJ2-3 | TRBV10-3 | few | AIKPGRDTSTDTQY
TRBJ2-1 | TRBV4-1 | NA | ASSQDPALSGGAHNEQF
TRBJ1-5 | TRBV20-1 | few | SAAPAGAVQPQH